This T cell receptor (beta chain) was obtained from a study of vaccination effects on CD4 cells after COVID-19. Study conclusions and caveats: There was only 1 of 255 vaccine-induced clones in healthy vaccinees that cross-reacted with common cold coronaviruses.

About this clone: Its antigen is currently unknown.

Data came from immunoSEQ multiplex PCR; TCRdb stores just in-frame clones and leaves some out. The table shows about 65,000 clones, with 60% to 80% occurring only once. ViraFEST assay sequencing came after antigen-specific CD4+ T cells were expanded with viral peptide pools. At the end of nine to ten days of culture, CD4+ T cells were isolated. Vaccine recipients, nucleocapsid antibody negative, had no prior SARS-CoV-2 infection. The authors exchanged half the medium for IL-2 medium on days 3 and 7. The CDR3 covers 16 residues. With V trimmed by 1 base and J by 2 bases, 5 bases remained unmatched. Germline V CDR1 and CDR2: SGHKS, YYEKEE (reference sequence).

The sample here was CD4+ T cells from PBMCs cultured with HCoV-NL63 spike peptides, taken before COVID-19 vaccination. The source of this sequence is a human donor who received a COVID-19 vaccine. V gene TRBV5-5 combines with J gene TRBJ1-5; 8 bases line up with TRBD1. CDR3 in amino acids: CASSLIPGQGNQPQHF. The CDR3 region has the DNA TGTGCCAGCAGCTTGATACCGGGACAGGGCAATCAGCCCCAGCATTTT.